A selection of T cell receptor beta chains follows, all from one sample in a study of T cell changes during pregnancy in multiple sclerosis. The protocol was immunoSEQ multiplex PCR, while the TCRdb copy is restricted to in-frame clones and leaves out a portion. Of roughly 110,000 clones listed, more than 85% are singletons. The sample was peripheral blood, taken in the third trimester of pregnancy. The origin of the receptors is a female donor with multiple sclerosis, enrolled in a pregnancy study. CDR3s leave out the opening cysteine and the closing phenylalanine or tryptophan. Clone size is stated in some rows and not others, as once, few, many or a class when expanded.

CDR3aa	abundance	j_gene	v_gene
ASSGAGTDTQY	-	TRBJ2-3	TRBV25-1
ASSPTGGAAYGYT	-	TRBJ1-2	TRBV7-2
ASSEARDSYGYT	-	TRBJ1-2	TRBV6-1
SVAEIAGELF	-	TRBJ2-2	TRBV29-1
ASSATMAVNTGELF	-	TRBJ2-2	TRBV9
AVRTSGSPKGTDTQY	-	TRBJ2-3	TRBV28
ASSGSGVGEEKLF	-	TRBJ1-4	TRBV27
AIRRTGFTDTQY	-	TRBJ2-3	TRBV10-3
ASSFAGTGGGEAF	-	TRBJ1-1	TRBV27
ASSPWTDSNQPQH	few	TRBJ1-5	TRBV18
ATSREEGGDTEAF	once	TRBJ1-1	TRBV15
ASSSDGRRGNEQF	-	TRBJ2-1	TRBV7-2
ASSFHILAGVAETQY	-	TRBJ2-5	TRBV5-8
ASSSGGVAVRDTQY	once	TRBJ2-3	TRBV7-9
ASSFSGGVIGELF	-	TRBJ2-2	TRBV28
AWSVGGYEQY	-	TRBJ2-7	TRBV30
ASSLGLAGGYNEQF	-	TRBJ2-1	TRBV5-1
ASSATVERSSYEQY	-	TRBJ2-7	TRBV5-1
ASSRTGGNYEQY	-	TRBJ2-7	TRBV6-5
ASSSQENYGYT	-	TRBJ1-2	TRBV7-2
ASSSIPDRVKYNEQF	-	TRBJ2-1	TRBV27
ASAGEGNTIY	once	TRBJ1-3	TRBV10-2
ASSIRVEQPQH	-	TRBJ1-5	TRBV19
ASSEGTGESNQPQH	once	TRBJ1-5	TRBV2
ASREGTGASLRNIQY	-	TRBJ2-4	TRBV6-1
ASSSPLAGGSYNEQF	-	TRBJ2-1	TRBV27
ASSEDGDNEQF	once	TRBJ2-1	TRBV6-1
ASRTGGWGASSTDTQY	-	TRBJ2-3	TRBV7-9
ASSLAGQTYEQY	-	TRBJ2-7	TRBV5-1
ASSLPGGSPLH	once	TRBJ1-6	TRBV5-1
ASSVGQYNSPLH	few	TRBJ1-6	TRBV9
ASSYRGDTNTGELF	-	TRBJ2-2	TRBV6-6
ASSPLPGLKTGELF	-	TRBJ2-2	TRBV18
ASSFLSDSNQPQH	-	TRBJ1-5	TRBV5-5
ASTGLAGGETQY	-	TRBJ2-5	TRBV19
ASSQERGNSYNSPLH	once	TRBJ1-6	TRBV4-1
ASSLPPDGLGYEQY	-	TRBJ2-7	TRBV28
ASSIPGQFLPGTEAF	-	TRBJ1-1	TRBV19
ASSLLSGSYEQY	-	TRBJ2-7	TRBV5-1
ASSVGQTTEAF	few	TRBJ1-1	TRBV5-1
ASSLGQTSYGYT	-	TRBJ1-2	TRBV7-9
ASSLRGAGNTIY	once	TRBJ1-3	TRBV28
ASAKTGTSGRISTGELF	-	TRBJ2-2	TRBV19
ASIHRVRGN	few	TRBJ2-7	TRBV12-1
ASSRAAFSYEQY	-	TRBJ2-7	TRBV27
ASRPGQGATGELF	-	TRBJ2-2	TRBV9
AWSTGRISGYGYT	-	TRBJ1-2	TRBV30
ASSLVPARTGLTGELF	-	TRBJ2-2	TRBV27
ASSLTGTYEQY	-	TRBJ2-7	TRBV6-1
ASSLVGGGYNEQF	-	TRBJ2-1	TRBV28
ASSFRGGTEAF	-	TRBJ1-1	TRBV28
ASSGRDRGPDTQY	-	TRBJ2-3	TRBV5-1
AISDPSGGARNNEQF	-	TRBJ2-1	TRBV10-3
ASRLGGFNVYEQY	-	TRBJ2-7	TRBV28
ASSSHIQAYEQY	-	TRBJ2-7	TRBV6-1
ASSEVPRQPQH	-	TRBJ1-5	TRBV6-1
ASSKETSGGTLSYEQY	-	TRBJ2-7	TRBV21-1
AISGGVYEQY	-	TRBJ2-7	TRBV10-3